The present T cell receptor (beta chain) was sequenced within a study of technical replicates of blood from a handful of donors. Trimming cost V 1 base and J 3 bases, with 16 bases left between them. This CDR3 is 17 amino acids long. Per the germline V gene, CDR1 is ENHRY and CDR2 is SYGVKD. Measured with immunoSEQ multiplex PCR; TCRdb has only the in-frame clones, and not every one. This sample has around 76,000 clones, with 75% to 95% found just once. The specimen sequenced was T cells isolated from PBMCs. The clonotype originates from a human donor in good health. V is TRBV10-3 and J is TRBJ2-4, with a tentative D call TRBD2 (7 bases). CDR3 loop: CAISEWGGPGGKNIQYF. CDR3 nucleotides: TGTGCCATCAGTGAGTGGGGGGGCCCTGGGGGCAAAAACATTCAGTACTTC.